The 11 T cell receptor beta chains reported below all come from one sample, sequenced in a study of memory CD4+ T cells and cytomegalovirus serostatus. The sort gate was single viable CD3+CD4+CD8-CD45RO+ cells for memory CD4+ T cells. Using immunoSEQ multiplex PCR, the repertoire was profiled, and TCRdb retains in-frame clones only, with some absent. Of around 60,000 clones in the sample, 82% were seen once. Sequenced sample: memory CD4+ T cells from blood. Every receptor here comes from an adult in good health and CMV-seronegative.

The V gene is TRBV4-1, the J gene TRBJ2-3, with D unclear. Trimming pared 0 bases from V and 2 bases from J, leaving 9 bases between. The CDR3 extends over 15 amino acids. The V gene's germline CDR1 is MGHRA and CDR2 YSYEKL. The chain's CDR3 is CASSQEAGITDTQYF. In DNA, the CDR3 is TGCGCCAGCAGCCAAGAGGCAGGTATCACAGATACGCAGTATTTT.

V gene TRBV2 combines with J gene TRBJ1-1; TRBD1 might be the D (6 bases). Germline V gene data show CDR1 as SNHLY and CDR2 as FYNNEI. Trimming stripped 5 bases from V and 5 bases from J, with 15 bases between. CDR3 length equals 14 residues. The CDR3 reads CASSPATRGTEAFF. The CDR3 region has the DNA TGTGCCAGCAGTCCGGCAACGAGGGGGACTGAAGCTTTCTTT.

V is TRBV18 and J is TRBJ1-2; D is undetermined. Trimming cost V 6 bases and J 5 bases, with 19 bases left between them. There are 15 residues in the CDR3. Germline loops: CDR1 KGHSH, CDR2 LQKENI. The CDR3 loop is CASSQARQSQYGYTF. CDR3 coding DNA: TGTGCCAGCTCCCAGGCGAGGCAGAGCCAATATGGCTACACCTTC.

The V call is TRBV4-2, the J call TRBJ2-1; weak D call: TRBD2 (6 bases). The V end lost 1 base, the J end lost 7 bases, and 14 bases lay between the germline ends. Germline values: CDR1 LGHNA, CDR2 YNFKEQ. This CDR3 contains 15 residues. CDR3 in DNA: TGTGCCAGCAGCCAAGGGGACGCGGGAATGAATGAGCAGTTCTTC. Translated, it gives CASSQGDAGMNEQFF.

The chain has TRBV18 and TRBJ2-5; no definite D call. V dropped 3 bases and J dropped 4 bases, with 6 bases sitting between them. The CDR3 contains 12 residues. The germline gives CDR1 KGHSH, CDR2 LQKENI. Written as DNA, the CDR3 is TGTGCCAGCTCACCGACGACAGAGACCCAGTACTTC. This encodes CASSPTTETQYF.

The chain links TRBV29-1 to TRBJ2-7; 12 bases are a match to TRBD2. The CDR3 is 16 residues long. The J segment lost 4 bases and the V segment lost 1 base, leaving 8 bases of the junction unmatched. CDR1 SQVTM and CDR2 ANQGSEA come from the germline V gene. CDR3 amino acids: CSVEGLAGGPGYEQYF. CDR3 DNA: TGCAGCGTTGAAGGTCTAGCGGGAGGGCCTGGGTACGAGCAGTACTTC.

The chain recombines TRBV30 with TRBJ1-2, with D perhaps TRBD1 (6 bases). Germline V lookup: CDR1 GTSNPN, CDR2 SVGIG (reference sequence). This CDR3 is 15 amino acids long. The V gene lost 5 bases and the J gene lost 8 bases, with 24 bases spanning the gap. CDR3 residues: CAWDRRQTLLSGYTF. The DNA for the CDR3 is TGTGCCTGGGACAGGAGGCAAACCTTACTATCAGGCTACACCTTC.

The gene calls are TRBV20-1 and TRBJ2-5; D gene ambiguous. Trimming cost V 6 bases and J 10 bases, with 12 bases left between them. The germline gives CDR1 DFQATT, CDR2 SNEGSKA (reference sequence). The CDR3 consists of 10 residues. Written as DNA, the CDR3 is TGCAGTGCATCCGACGCGATCCAGTACTTC. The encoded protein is CSASDAIQYF.

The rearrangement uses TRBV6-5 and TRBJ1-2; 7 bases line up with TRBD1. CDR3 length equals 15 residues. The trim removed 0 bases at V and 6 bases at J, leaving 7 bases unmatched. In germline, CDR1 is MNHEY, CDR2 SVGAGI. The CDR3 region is CASSYSETGLNGYTF. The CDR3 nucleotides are TGTGCCAGCAGTTACTCAGAGACAGGGCTTAATGGCTACACCTTC.

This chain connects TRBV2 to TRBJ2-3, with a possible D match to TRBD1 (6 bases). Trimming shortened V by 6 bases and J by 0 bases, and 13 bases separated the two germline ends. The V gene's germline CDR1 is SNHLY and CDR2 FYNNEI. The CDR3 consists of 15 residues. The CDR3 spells CASSAGQTSTDTQYF. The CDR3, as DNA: TGTGCCAGCAGCGCCGGACAGACTAGCACAGATACGCAGTATTTT.

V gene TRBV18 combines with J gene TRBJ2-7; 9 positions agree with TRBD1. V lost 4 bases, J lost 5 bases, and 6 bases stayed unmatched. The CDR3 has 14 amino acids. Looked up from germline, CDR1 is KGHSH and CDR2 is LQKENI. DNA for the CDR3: TGTGCCAGCTCACTAGGGACAGGGATGGACGAGCAGTACTTC. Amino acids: CASSLGTGMDEQYF.